Each of the 25 T cell receptor beta chains below was sequenced from the same sample in a study of blood T cell repertoires in COVID-19. Method: immunoSEQ multiplex PCR; TCRdb's copy keeps in-frame clones and lacks some. The table shows 400,000 or so clones, with approximately 90% occurring only once. Sequencing used peripheral blood. All receptors come from a woman in her thirties or forties with COVID-19, enrolled during active disease.

The chain combines TRBV6-5 with TRBJ1-6, with D hard to call. Germline CDR1 reads MNHEY; CDR2 reads SVGAGI. V lost 3 bases and J lost 10, with 10 bases in between. The CDR3 loop spans 13 amino acids. The CDR3 sequence: CASSYDSGSPLHF. The CDR3 bases are TGTGCCAGCAGTTATGATTCAGGATCACCCCTCCACTTT.

This clone was recorded once. The genes are TRBV7-9 and TRBJ1-2; the match to TRBD1 covers 7 bases. With V trimmed by 2 bases and J by 8 bases, 11 bases remained unmatched. CDR1 and CDR2 from the germline V gene are SEHNR and FQNEAQ (reference sequence). The CDR3 consists of 15 residues. The CDR3 DNA follows: TGTGCCAGCAGCTTATTAGGTGACAGGGAAATAGGCTACACCTTC. Translated, it gives CASSLLGDREIGYTF.

The chain combines TRBV19 with TRBJ2-1, with 10 bases matching TRBD1. J was trimmed by 16 bases and V by 5 bases; bases with no gene match: 8. There are 12 residues in the CDR3. In germline, CDR1 is LNHDA, CDR2 SQIVND (reference sequence). This chain's CDR3 is CASSAQTGGYFF. The DNA of the CDR3 is TGTGCCAGTAGTGCTCAGACAGGGGGCTATTTCTTC. The variable domain in full, completed from reference TRBV19 and TRBJ2-1, reads DGGITQSPKYLFRKEGQNVTLSCEQNLNHDAMYWYRQDPGQGLRLIYYSQIVNDFQKGDIAEGYSVSREKKESFPLTVTSAQKNPTAFYLCASSAQTGGYFFGPGTRLTVL.

The rearrangement links TRBV2 to TRBJ2-7, with 7 bases lining up with TRBD1. This CDR3 contains 15 residues. The ends lost 1 base at V and 0 bases at J; junction bases unmatched: 3. Per the germline V gene, CDR1 is SNHLY and CDR2 is FYNNEI. The CDR3 is CASSEGQGVSYEQYF. The CDR3 DNA reads TGTGCCAGCAGTGAAGGTCAGGGGGTCTCCTACGAGCAGTACTTC.

This clone occurred a few times. This chain uses TRBV9 with TRBJ2-1; a possible D gene is TRBD2 (5 bases). This CDR3 is built from 15 residues. Germline loops: CDR1 SGDLS, CDR2 YYNGEE. Deletions cut 0 bases from V and 7 bases from J, with 14 bases between. The CDR3 is CASSVAVGPGNEQFF. As DNA, the CDR3 is TGTGCCAGCAGCGTAGCGGTAGGGCCGGGGAATGAGCAGTTCTTC.

The genes are TRBV27 and TRBJ2-7; 7 nucleotides match TRBD1. The J segment lost 2 bases and the V segment lost 5 bases, leaving 6 bases of the junction unmatched. The CDR3 sequence is 14 residues long. The germline gives CDR1 MNHEY, CDR2 SMNVEV (reference sequence). This CDR3 is CASSTWTGTYEQYF. The CDR3 DNA reads as TGTGCCAGCAGTACCTGGACAGGTACCTACGAGCAGTACTTC.

Points on this clone: Other DNA sequences in this specimen translate into the identical CDR3. This chain connects TRBV6-2 or TRBV6-3 to TRBJ1-1; TRBD1 is a possible D gene (6 bases). The ends were cut back, 3 bases at V and 5 bases at J, with 16 bases in the middle. The CDR3 consists of 15 residues. The germline gives CDR1 MNHEY, CDR2 SVGEGT. CDR3 DNA: TGTGCCAGCAGTTATTCTCAGGGGTGGAGGACTGAAGCTTTCTTT. Translating it yields CASSYSQGWRTEAFF.

This chain joins TRBV29-1 and TRBJ2-1, with 8 bases matching TRBD2. Unmatched junction bases numbered 11, after V lost 5 bases and J lost 2 bases. Germline CDR1 SQVTM, CDR2 ANQGSEA. This CDR3 is built from 16 residues. Here the CDR3 reads CSVLMTGTRTYNEQFF. CDR3 coding DNA: TGCAGCGTTTTAATGACCGGGACTAGAACCTACAATGAGCAGTTCTTC.

The chain recombines TRBV10-1 with TRBJ1-1; tentative D call: TRBD1 (6 bases). The germline gives CDR1 WNHNN, CDR2 SYGVQD (reference sequence). The CDR3 is made up of 14 amino acids. CDR3 sequence: CDNPPGHGNTEAFF. The CDR3 nucleotides are TGCGACAACCCACCGGGACATGGGAACACTGAAGCTTTCTTT.

The chain uses TRBV12-3 or TRBV12-4 and TRBJ2-5; no definite D call. The V end was cut by 6 bases, the J end by 3 bases, with 8 bases between. CDR3 length: 12 amino acids. The CDR3 DNA reads TGTGCCAGCAGCCCCCAGAAAGAGACCCAGTACTTC. As protein: CASSPQKETQYF.

The chain is built from TRBV7-9 and TRBJ1-4, with TRBD1 matching 11 bases. Germline loops: CDR1 SEHNR, CDR2 FQNEAQ (reference sequence). The trim removed 1 base at V and 8 bases at J, leaving 3 bases unmatched. The CDR3 is made up of 15 amino acids. The CDR3 DNA is TGTGCCAGCAGCTTAGGGACAGGGGGCGGCGAAAAACTGTTTTTT. This translates into CASSLGTGGGEKLFF.

The chain couples TRBV19 to TRBJ1-4; a possible D gene is TRBD1 (6 bases). Between the trimmed V and J ends, which lost 4 bases and 8 bases, there was a span of 14 bases. Germline CDR1 is LNHDA and CDR2 is SQIVND (reference sequence). The CDR3 is made up of 14 amino acids. The chain's CDR3 is CASSTTTGFEKLFF. Here the CDR3 DNA reads TGTGCCAGTAGTACAACGACAGGATTCGAAAAACTGTTTTTT.

J is TRBJ1-3 and V is TRBV5-1, with 9 bases lining up with TRBD1. CDR3 length: 15 residues. Germline assignment: CDR1 SGHRS and CDR2 YFSETQ. V dropped 4 bases and J dropped 4; count of bases not matched to a gene: 6. Written as DNA, the CDR3 is TGCGCCAGCAGCGCCGGGACAGGGAACGGAAACACCATATATTTT. This sequence encodes CASSAGTGNGNTIYF. The entire variable domain, with the rest obtained from reference TRBV5-1 and TRBJ1-3, is as follows: KAGVTQTPRYLIKTRGQQVTLSCSPISGHRSVSWYQQTPGQGLQFLFEYFSETQRNKGNFPGRFSGRQFSNSRSEMNVSTLELGDSALYLCASSAGTGNGNTIYFGEGSWLTVV.

This clone was found a few times. V usage is TRBV29-1 and J usage is TRBJ1-2; D gene ambiguous. Germline CDR1 reads SQVTM; CDR2 reads ANQGSEA. CDR3 length: 14 residues. V lost 0 bases, J lost 7 bases, and 15 bases lay in between. CDR3 residues: CSVEDLVRAGGYTF. DNA of the CDR3: TGCAGCGTTGAAGACCTGGTCCGCGCTGGTGGCTACACCTTC.

There are a few counts of this clone. The chain uses TRBV4-2 and TRBJ1-2; D remains unclear. From germline, CDR1 is LGHNA and CDR2 YNFKEQ. The length of the CDR3 is 15 residues. Trimming stripped 0 bases from V and 1 base from J, with 9 bases between. The CDR3, as DNA: TGTGCCAGCAGCCAAGATTCTCGGGTTAACTATGGCTACACCTTC. Its translation: CASSQDSRVNYGYTF.

The CDR3, as DNA: TGTGCCAGCAGCTACCCAGGGGGCGTAGCTTTCTTT. It yields the protein CASSYPGGVAFF. V and J are TRBV7-3 and TRBJ1-1; 8 bases match TRBD1. Germline CDR1 is SGHTA and CDR2 is FQGTGA. This CDR3 comprises 12 residues. The trim removed 4 bases at V and 10 bases at J, leaving 5 bases unmatched.

The chain employs TRBV27 and TRBJ2-3; D unclear. Germline V gives CDR1 MNHEY, CDR2 SMNVEV (reference sequence). Trimming removed 5 bases from V and 5 bases from J, with 11 bases in between. This CDR3 region has 13 residues. CDR3 residues: CASSSAPRDTQYF. DNA for the CDR3: TGTGCCAGCAGTAGCGCGCCGAGAGATACGCAGTATTTT.

The chain has TRBV24-1 and TRBJ1-2, with TRBD1 matching over 11 bases. After removal of 7 bases from V and 5 bases from J, the junction contained 5 bases not matched to a gene. The CDR3 length is 14 residues. Germline V lookup: CDR1 KGHDR, CDR2 SFDVKD. Here the CDR3 DNA reads TGTGCCACCAGCACCGGGACAGGGGGGTATGGCTACACCTTC. Encoded protein: CATSTGTGGYGYTF.

CDR3 sequence reads: CASTMREKLFF. CDR3 DNA: TGTGCCAGCACGATGCGGGAAAAACTGTTTTTT. J is TRBJ1-4 and V is TRBV7-9, with D unclear. The germline V gene encodes CDR1 SEHNR and CDR2 FQNEAQ (reference sequence). This CDR3 has 11 residues. The ends were cut back, 7 bases at V and 8 bases at J, with 8 bases in the middle. Variable domain in full (rest from reference TRBV7-9 and TRBJ1-4): DTGVSQNPRHKITKRGQNVTFRCDPISEHNRLYWYRQTLGQGPEFLTYFQNEAQLEKSRLLSDRFSAERPKGSFSTLEIQRTEQGDSAMYLCASTMREKLFFGSGTQLSVL.

This chain links TRBV6-5 with TRBJ1-2; 7 bases are shared with TRBD1. The CDR3 is 14 residues long. CDR1 MNHEY and CDR2 SVGAGI come from the germline V gene. V gave up 7 bases and J gave up 5 bases; unmatched junction bases: 10. Here the CDR3 DNA reads TGTGCCAGCACCGAACTTGGGACAGCATATGGCTACACCTTC. As protein: CASTELGTAYGYTF.

The chain links TRBV3-1 (or the pseudogene TRBV3-2) to TRBJ1-2; TRBD1 agrees at 11 bases. V gave up 0 bases and J gave up 2 bases; unmatched junction bases: 8. Germline V gives CDR1 LGHDT, CDR2 YNNKEL (reference sequence). The length of the CDR3 is 18 residues. CDR3 sequence reads: CASSQDWDRGTLNYGYTF. CDR3 DNA: TGTGCCAGCAGCCAAGATTGGGACAGGGGGACCCTAAACTATGGCTACACCTTC.

This clone was detected only a few times. This chain joins TRBV2 and TRBJ2-5; possible D gene TRBD1, 5 bases. The CDR3 is made up of 14 amino acids. Trimming took 6 bases from V and 1 from J, leaving 12 bases between them. The germline CDR1 and CDR2 sequences are SNHLY and FYNNEI. CDR3 sequence: CASSLRQTQETQYF. CDR3 bases: TGTGCCAGCAGCCTAAGACAGACCCAAGAGACCCAGTACTTC.

This clone has only one observation. The chain links TRBV10-1 to TRBJ2-2, with D tentatively TRBD1 (5 bases). The CDR3 consists of 14 residues. Germline V gives CDR1 WNHNN, CDR2 SYGVQD (reference sequence). Trimming removed 8 bases from V and 3 bases from J, with 13 bases in between. In nucleotides, the CDR3 is TGCGCCAGCCCAGCAGGGCCGGACACCGGGGAGCTGTTTTTT. Translated, it gives CASPAGPDTGELFF.

The chain carries TRBV30 and TRBJ2-7; D unclear. This CDR3 contains 12 residues. Trimming pared 3 bases from V and 5 bases from J, leaving 11 bases between. Germline V gives CDR1 GTSNPN, CDR2 SVGIG (reference sequence). The CDR3 bases are TGTGCCTGGAGGTCTCAGGTTAACGAGCAGTACTTC. Its translation: CAWRSQVNEQYF.

This clone was detected a few times. The rearrangement uses TRBV28 and TRBJ2-2; 7 bases match TRBD2. With V trimmed by 5 bases and J by 1 base, 10 bases remained unmatched. Germline V gene sequence: CDR1 MDHEN, CDR2 SYDVKM. The CDR3 length is 17 residues. The CDR3 loop reads CASSGVETSWNTGELFF. CDR3 sequence (DNA): TGTGCCAGCAGTGGGGTAGAGACTAGCTGGAACACCGGGGAGCTGTTTTTT.